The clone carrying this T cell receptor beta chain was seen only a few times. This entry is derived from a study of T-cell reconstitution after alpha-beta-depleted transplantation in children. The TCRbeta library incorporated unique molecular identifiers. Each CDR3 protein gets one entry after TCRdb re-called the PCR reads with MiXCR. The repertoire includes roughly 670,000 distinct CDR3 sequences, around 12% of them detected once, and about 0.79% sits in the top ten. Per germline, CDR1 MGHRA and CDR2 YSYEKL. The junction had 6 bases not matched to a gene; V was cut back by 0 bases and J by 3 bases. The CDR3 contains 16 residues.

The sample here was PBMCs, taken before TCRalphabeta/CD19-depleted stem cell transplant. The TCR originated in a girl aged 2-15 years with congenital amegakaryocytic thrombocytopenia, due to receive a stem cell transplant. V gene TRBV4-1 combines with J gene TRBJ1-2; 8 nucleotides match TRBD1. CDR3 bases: TGCGCCAGCAGCCAAGACCGGGCAGGGGGCGACTATGGCTACACCTTC. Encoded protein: CASSQDRAGGDYGYTF.